Following are 2 T cell receptor beta chains from one sample sequenced in a study of blood T cell repertoires in COVID-19. Method: immunoSEQ multiplex PCR; TCRdb's copy keeps in-frame clones and lacks some. The top ten clones hold more than 8.5% of a sample with roughly 130,000 clones, about 86% of them seen once. The sequencing input was PBMCs or T cells enriched from blood (not recorded which). The origin of the receptors is a man over 45 who had recovered from COVID-19.

The chain uses TRBV18 and TRBJ1-5; 8 positions agree with TRBD1. Germline values: CDR1 KGHSH, CDR2 LQKENI. This CDR3 region has 18 residues. V gave up 1 base and J gave up 1 base; unmatched junction bases: 9. The CDR3, as DNA: TGTGCCAGCTCACCACTGGCATCAGGGGGCGCGAGCAATCAGCCCCAGCATTTT. This sequence encodes CASSPLASGGASNQPQHF.

The V call is TRBV7-2, the J call TRBJ1-1, with 7 bases identical to TRBD1. With 6 bases clipped from V and 0 bases from J, the junction kept 4 bases outside the gene matches. The germline CDR1 and CDR2 sequences are SGHTA and FQGNSA. The CDR3 spans 14 residues. CDR3 in amino acids: CASRAGGMNTEAFF. The DNA of the CDR3 is TGTGCCAGCAGGGCAGGGGGGATGAACACTGAAGCTTTCTTT.